Listed here are 16 T cell receptor beta chains from one sample, sequenced in a study of cytomegalovirus exposure and HLA in healthy donors. Amplification used 60 Vbeta primers and 13 Jbeta primers. Some clones are missing from TCRdb's copy, which holds only in-frame ones; the method was immunoSEQ multiplex PCR. The repertoire holds roughly 190,000 clones, with about 80% as singletons. Sample: PBMCs. These receptors originate from a woman aged 35 to 49 in good health and CMV-seronegative.

The V call is TRBV25-1, the J call TRBJ1-2; 8 bases are shared with TRBD1. Trimming cost V 11 bases and J 8 bases; bases outside gene matches: 13. CDR1 is MGHDK, CDR2 SYGVNS, per germline. CDR3 length equals 13 residues. The CDR3 spells CAAKPRGPGGYTF. CDR3 DNA sequence: TGTGCCGCGAAACCCAGGGGGCCGGGAGGCTACACCTTC.

The chain uses TRBV6-5 and TRBJ1-1; possibly TRBD1 for D (5 bases). The length of the CDR3 is 13 residues. Per the germline V gene, CDR1 is MNHEY and CDR2 is SVGAGI. The V and J ends lost 5 bases and 5 bases respectively, with 12 bases between them. The CDR3, as DNA: TGTGCCAGCAGTATACACGGGGGGACTGAAGCTTTCTTT. As protein: CASSIHGGTEAFF.

A remark on this clone: Other DNA sequences in this sample translate to the same CDR3. The chain has TRBV6-1 and TRBJ1-1, with D possibly being TRBD1 (5 bases). This CDR3 has 13 amino acids. Germline V gene data show CDR1 as MNHNS and CDR2 as SASEGT. V was pared by 6 bases and J by 6 bases, with 14 bases between. The CDR3 sequence is CASSFWGGSEAFF. For the CDR3, the DNA is TGTGCCAGCAGCTTTTGGGGGGGGTCTGAAGCTTTCTTT.

This clone has only a few counts. The chain links TRBV6-5 to TRBJ2-7; D unresolved. Germline V gene lookup returns CDR1 MNHEY and CDR2 SVGAGI. V lost 4 bases and J 3 bases, leaving 4 bases between the germline ends. The CDR3 runs 11 residues. The CDR3 loop reads CASSSLYEQYF. As DNA, the CDR3 is TGTGCCAGCAGTTCCCTCTACGAGCAGTACTTC.

The chain has TRBV5-4 and TRBJ1-2, with TRBD1 matching over 8 bases. The CDR3 contains 15 residues. The germline V gene encodes CDR1 SGHNT and CDR2 YYREEE (reference sequence). The V and J ends lost 0 bases and 5 bases, in that order; junction bases with no gene match: 6. CDR3 residues: CASSLVDRGLYGYTF. The CDR3 coding sequence is TGTGCCAGCAGCTTGGTAGACAGGGGCCTTTATGGCTACACCTTC.

This clone was seen a few times. Sequence at one end of the junction differs from germline and may be a read error. The V and J genes are TRBV7-7 and TRBJ2-5; a weak D match, TRBD1 (6 bases). CDR1 is SSHAT and CDR2 is FNYEAQ in the germline V gene (reference sequence). The CDR3 spans 15 residues. The CDR3 nucleotides read TGTGCTAGCAGCTTAGCGACAGGACTCTTGGAGACCCAGTACTTC. As protein: CASSLATGLLETQYF.

V and J are TRBV4-3 and TRBJ1-5; D remains unclear. The germline V gene encodes CDR1 LGHNA and CDR2 YSLEER. V was trimmed by 1 base and J by 9 bases, leaving 16 bases between them. The CDR3 runs to 15 residues. In nucleotides, the CDR3 is TGCGCCAGCAGCCAAGTTCTGCACGGAGATAGGCCCCAGCATTTT. Its protein is CASSQVLHGDRPQHF.

The CDR3 DNA is TGTGCCAGCAGCCCCGACAGGTTCTATGGCTACACCTTC. Protein sequence: CASSPDRFYGYTF. V gene TRBV11-3 combines with J gene TRBJ1-2, with D possibly matching TRBD1 (6 bases). V was trimmed by 5 bases and J by 4 bases, leaving 11 bases between them. The CDR3 extends over 13 amino acids. CDR1 SGHNT and CDR2 YENEEA come from the germline V gene.

The chain couples TRBV5-6 to TRBJ1-3; D is ambiguous. V was clipped by 4 bases and J by 4 bases, with 12 bases between them. The CDR3 is made up of 14 amino acids. From germline, CDR1 is SGHDT and CDR2 YYEEEE. The CDR3 is CASSDAPGGNTIYF. In nucleotides, the CDR3 is TGTGCCAGCAGCGACGCCCCGGGAGGAAACACCATATATTTT.

The gene calls are TRBV10-2 and TRBJ2-4, with 9 bases that match TRBD2. The CDR3 totals 17 residues. Trimming removed 3 bases from V and 5 bases from J; junction bases left unmatched: 11. Germline V lookup: CDR1 WSHSY, CDR2 SAAADI. The CDR3 loop reads CASSDRLAGYTQNIQYF. CDR3 nucleotide sequence: TGCGCCAGCAGTGACCGCCTAGCGGGATATACTCAAAACATTCAGTACTTC.

The chain employs TRBV19 and TRBJ1-5; no clear D gene. V was cut by 3 bases and J by 7 bases, with 13 bases left in between. The length of the CDR3 is 14 residues. CDR1 and CDR2 from the germline V gene are LNHDA and SQIVND (reference sequence). CDR3 coding DNA: TGTGCCAGTAGTATTGGGGAGACGGGGCAGCCCCAGCATTTT. Protein sequence: CASSIGETGQPQHF. The full variable domain, its missing parts supplied by reference TRBV19 and TRBJ1-5, is DGGITQSPKYLFRKEGQNVTLSCEQNLNHDAMYWYRQDPGQGLRLIYYSQIVNDFQKGDIAEGYSVSREKKESFPLTVTSAQKNPTAFYLCASSIGETGQPQHFGDGTRLSIL.

The chain recombines TRBV25-1 with TRBJ2-7; perhaps TRBD1 as D (6 bases). Germline values: CDR1 MGHDK, CDR2 SYGVNS. Trimming took 1 base from V and 6 from J, leaving 16 bases between them. The CDR3 extends over 15 amino acids. The CDR3 reads CASSELGAVVLEQYF. The CDR3 region has the DNA TGTGCCAGCAGTGAATTGGGGGCTGTCGTTCTCGAGCAGTACTTC.

The genes are TRBV6-5 and TRBJ2-2, with TRBD2 matching 7 bases. CDR1 is MNHEY and CDR2 is SVGAGI in the germline V gene. V was pared by 3 bases and J by 4 bases, with 8 bases of the junction left unmatched. The CDR3 is 16 residues long. CDR3 DNA sequence: TGTGCCAGCAGTTATGGGAGGGCAGGGACCACCGGGGAGCTGTTTTTT. It specifies CASSYGRAGTTGELFF.

V usage is TRBV7-2 and J usage is TRBJ1-2; D uncertain. From germline, CDR1 is SGHTA and CDR2 FQGNSA. V shed 6 bases and J shed 4 bases, with 12 bases lying between them. CDR3 length: 13 amino acids. The chain's CDR3 is CASRPTSVYGYTF. In nucleotides, the CDR3 is TGTGCCAGCAGGCCCACCTCAGTCTATGGCTACACCTTC.

This sequence joins TRBV9 and TRBJ1-1; possible D gene TRBD1, 5 bases. CDR3 length: 15 residues. V shed 4 bases and J shed 0 bases, with 13 bases lying between them. Germline V CDR1 and CDR2: SGDLS, YYNGEE. The CDR3 DNA follows: TGTGCCAGCAGCCCTCTCGGGGGGATGAACACTGAAGCTTTCTTT. It translates to CASSPLGGMNTEAFF.

To note about this clone: Mismatch with germline at one junction end may stem from a read error. The V and J genes are TRBV18 and TRBJ1-2; TRBD1 is a possible D gene (6 bases). Germline V lookup: CDR1 KGHSH, CDR2 LQKENI. CDR3 length equals 12 residues. The CDR3 DNA is TGTGCCAGCTCACCACCGGCGGGGGGCTTCGCATTC. It yields the protein CASSPPAGGFAF.